Shown below are 7 T cell receptor beta chains from a single sample sequenced in a study of blood T cells in healthy people across ages. With a J-beta primer mix and a sample-barcoded 5' primer, a second PCR ran about 7 to 12 cycles. In TCRdb, the 5' RACE reads were re-called with MiXCR into one record per CDR3 protein. The table shows about 1.8 million distinct CDR3 sequences, with about 49% occurring only once. The sample taken for sequencing was blood. These receptors originate from a middle-aged woman in good health.

This clonotype was observed many times. This chain links TRBV9 with TRBJ2-5; either TRBD1 or TRBD2 may fit D (6 bases each). CDR1 is SGDLS, CDR2 YYNGEE, per germline. This CDR3 contains 12 residues. V lost 5 bases, J lost 5 bases, and 10 bases lay in between. The CDR3 coding sequence is TGTGCCAGCAGTCGAGGGGGGGAGACCCAGTACTTC. It yields the protein CASSRGGETQYF. Full variable domain (outside the CDR3, taken from reference TRBV9 and TRBJ2-5): DSGVTQTPKHLITATGQRVTLRCSPRSGDLSVYWYQQSLDQGLQFLIQYYNGEERAKGNILERFSAQQFPDLHSELNLSSLELGDSALYFCASSRGGETQYFGPGTRLLVL.

The J gene is TRBJ2-7, the V gene TRBV2, with D possibly being TRBD2 (6 bases). The CDR3 sequence is 15 residues long. The germline CDR1 and CDR2 sequences are SNHLY and FYNNEI. With 1 base removed from V and 0 bases from J, the gap between germline ends came to 10 bases. CDR3 protein: CASSEDSGLSYEQYF. In DNA, the CDR3 is TGTGCCAGCAGTGAAGATAGCGGCCTCTCCTACGAGCAGTACTTC.

The V call is TRBV6-2 or TRBV6-3, the J call TRBJ2-4; D tentatively fits TRBD1 or TRBD2 (5 bases each). The V and J ends lost 0 bases and 2 bases respectively, with 17 bases between them. The CDR3 covers 18 residues. The V gene's germline CDR1 is MNHEY and CDR2 SVGEGT. This CDR3 reads CASSYSVVGERTKNIQYF. The CDR3 DNA reads TGTGCCAGCAGTTACTCCGTGGTGGGGGAACGGACCAAAAACATTCAGTACTTC.

The CDR3 sequence is CASSEGTAPVSDTQYF. The CDR3 DNA follows: TGTGCCAGCAGCGAGGGCACGGCCCCAGTGTCAGATACGCAGTATTTT. The gene calls are TRBV9 and TRBJ2-3; D uncertain. Between the trimmed V and J ends, which lost 3 bases and 4 bases, there was a span of 18 bases. Looked up from germline, CDR1 is SGDLS and CDR2 is YYNGEE. The CDR3 is 16 amino acids.

V and J are TRBV5-1 and TRBJ2-6, with D possibly TRBD2 on 5 matching bases. Trimming shortened V by 9 bases and J by 0 bases, and 16 bases separated the two germline ends. Germline CDR1 is SGHRS and CDR2 is YFSETQ. The CDR3 runs 16 residues. CDR3 residues: CATHIGGNSGANVLTF. The CDR3 region has the DNA TGCGCCACCCACATCGGAGGAAACTCTGGGGCCAACGTCCTGACTTTC.

This clonotype has a handful of counts. The genes are TRBV20-1 and TRBJ2-1; 7 bases align to TRBD2. Germline V lookup: CDR1 DFQATT, CDR2 SNEGSKA (reference sequence). This CDR3 spans 11 amino acids. V was clipped by 6 bases and J by 9 bases; unmatched bases: 5. The CDR3 nucleotides read TGCAGTGCAAAGCGGGGTAGTGAGCAGTTCTTC. As protein: CSAKRGSEQFF.

Details on this clonotype: One end of the junction fails to match germline, which may point to a read error. CDR3 sequence (DNA): TGTGCCAGCCCTCCCAGACAGGGCACAGATGCGCAGTATTTT. It codes for CASPPRQGTDAQYF. This chain uses TRBV12-3 or TRBV12-4 with TRBJ2-3, with 7 bases matching TRBD1. The CDR3 has 14 residues.